This T cell receptor beta chain originates from a study of breast tumors, draining lymph nodes, adjacent tissues. MiXCR was run by TCRdb on the multiplex PCR reads, yielding one entry per CDR3 protein. The table lists about 230,000 distinct CDR3 sequences, less than 40% of them singletons, with roughly 1.5% in the top ten. Axillary draining lymph nodes of breast cancer patients supplied the node samples. General observations from the study: The data were judged consistent with most tumor T cells coming from lymph node and expanding in tumor. Tumor TCR diversity was below lymph nodes but above nontumor tissue. Luminal-like breast cancer showed significantly higher tumor–nontumor repertoire similarity than basal-like. That most tumor T cells come from lymph nodes remained unproven.

V lost 3 bases to trimming and J lost 9 bases, with 9 bases between them. In germline, CDR1 is DFQATT, CDR2 SNEGSKA (reference sequence). CDR3 size: 11 residues. This clonotype occurred many times. What it binds is unknown. Input material: axillary lymph node tissue. The V and J genes are TRBV20-1 and TRBJ2-1, with D possibly TRBD2 on 6 matching bases. The receptor's source is a female donor with breast cancer. Some clones in this sample may be carry-over from other donors' samples. In nucleotides, the CDR3 is TGCAGTGCTAGGGGGCGGGGTGAGCAGTTCTTC. This gives the protein CSARGRGEQFF.